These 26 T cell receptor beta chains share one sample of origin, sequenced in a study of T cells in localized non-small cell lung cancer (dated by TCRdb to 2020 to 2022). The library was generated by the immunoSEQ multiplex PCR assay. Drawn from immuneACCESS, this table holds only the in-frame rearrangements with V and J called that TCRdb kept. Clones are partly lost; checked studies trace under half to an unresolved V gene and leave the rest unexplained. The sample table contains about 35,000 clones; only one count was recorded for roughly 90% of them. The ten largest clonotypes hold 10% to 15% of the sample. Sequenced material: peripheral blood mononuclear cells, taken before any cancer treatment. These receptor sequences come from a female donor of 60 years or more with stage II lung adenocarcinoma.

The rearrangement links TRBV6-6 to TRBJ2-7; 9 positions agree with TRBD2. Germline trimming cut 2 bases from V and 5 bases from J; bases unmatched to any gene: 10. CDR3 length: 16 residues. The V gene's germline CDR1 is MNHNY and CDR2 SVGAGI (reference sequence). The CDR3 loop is CASSYGQTGTSHEQYF. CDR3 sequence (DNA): TGTGCCAGCAGTTACGGGCAGACCGGGACTAGCCACGAGCAGTACTTC.

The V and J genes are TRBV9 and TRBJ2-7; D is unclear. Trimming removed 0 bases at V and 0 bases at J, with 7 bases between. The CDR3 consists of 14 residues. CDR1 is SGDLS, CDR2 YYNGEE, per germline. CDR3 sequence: CASSVGVISYEQYF. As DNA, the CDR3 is TGTGCCAGCAGCGTAGGAGTGATCTCCTACGAGCAGTACTTC.

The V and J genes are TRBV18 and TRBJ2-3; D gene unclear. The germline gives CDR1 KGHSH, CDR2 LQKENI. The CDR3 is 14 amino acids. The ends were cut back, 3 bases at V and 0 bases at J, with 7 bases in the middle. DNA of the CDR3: TGTGCCAGCTCACCCCGAACTAGCACAGATACGCAGTATTTT. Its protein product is CASSPRTSTDTQYF. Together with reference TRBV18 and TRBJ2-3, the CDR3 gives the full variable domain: NAGVMQNPRHLVRRRGQEARLRCSPMKGHSHVYWYRQLPEEGLKFMVYLQKENIIDESGMPKERFSAEFPKEGPSILRIQQVVRGDSAAYFCASSPRTSTDTQYFGPGTRLTVL.

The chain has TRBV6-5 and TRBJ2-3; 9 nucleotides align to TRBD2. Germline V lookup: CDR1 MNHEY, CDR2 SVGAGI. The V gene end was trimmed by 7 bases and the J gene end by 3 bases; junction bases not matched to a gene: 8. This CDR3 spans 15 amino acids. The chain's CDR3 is CASTLAGAQTDTQYF. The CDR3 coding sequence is TGTGCCAGCACCTTAGCGGGAGCGCAAACAGATACGCAGTATTTT.

CDR3: CASSLGRNTIYF. The CDR3 nucleotides are TGTGCCAGCAGCTTGGGGCGAAACACCATATATTTT. V usage is TRBV7-9 and J usage is TRBJ1-3; D possibly corresponds to TRBD1 (5 bases). Trimming took off 3 bases at V and 5 bases at J, with 5 bases between the two ends. The CDR3 loop spans 12 amino acids. From germline, CDR1 is SEHNR and CDR2 FQNEAQ (reference sequence). The full variable domain, in which reference TRBV7-9 and TRBJ1-3 provide the parts outside the CDR3, is DTGVSQNPRHKITKRGQNVTFRCDPISEHNRLYWYRQTLGQGPEFLTYFQNEAQLEKSRLLSDRFSAERPKGSFSTLEIQRTEQGDSAMYLCASSLGRNTIYFGEGSWLTVV.

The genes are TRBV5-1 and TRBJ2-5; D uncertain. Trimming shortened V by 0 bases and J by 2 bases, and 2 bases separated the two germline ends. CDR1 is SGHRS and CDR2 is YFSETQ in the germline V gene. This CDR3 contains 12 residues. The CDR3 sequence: CASSLGQETQYF. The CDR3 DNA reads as TGCGCCAGCAGCTTGGGGCAAGAGACCCAGTACTTC.

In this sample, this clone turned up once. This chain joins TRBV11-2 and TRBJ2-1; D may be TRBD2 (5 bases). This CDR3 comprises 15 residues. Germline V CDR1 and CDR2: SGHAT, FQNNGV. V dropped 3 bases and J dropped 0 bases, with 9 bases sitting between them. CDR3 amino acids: CASSFQRSSYNEQFF. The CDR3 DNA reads TGTGCCAGCAGCTTCCAGCGGAGCTCCTACAATGAGCAGTTCTTC.

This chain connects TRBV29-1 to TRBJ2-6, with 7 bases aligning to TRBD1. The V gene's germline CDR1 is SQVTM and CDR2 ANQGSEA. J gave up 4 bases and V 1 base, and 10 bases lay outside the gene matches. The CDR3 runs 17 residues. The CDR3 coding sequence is TGCAGCGTTGAAGTTGGTGGACAGGCGCTCGGGGCCAACGTCCTGACTTTC. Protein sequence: CSVEVGGQALGANVLTF.

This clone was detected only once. Written as DNA, the CDR3 is TGCGCCAGCAGGGGGACAGGGACCTACAATGAGCAGTTCTTC. Residues: CASRGTGTYNEQFF. The chain employs TRBV5-1 and TRBJ2-1, with 9 bases identical to TRBD1. V lost 5 bases to trimming and J lost 2 bases; unmatched junction nucleotides: 2. The CDR3 contains 14 residues. Germline lookup yields CDR1 SGHRS and CDR2 YFSETQ. The complete variable domain, with remaining parts taken from reference TRBV5-1 and TRBJ2-1, reads KAGVTQTPRYLIKTRGQQVTLSCSPISGHRSVSWYQQTPGQGLQFLFEYFSETQRNKGNFPGRFSGRQFSNSRSEMNVSTLELGDSALYLCASRGTGTYNEQFFGPGTRLTVL.

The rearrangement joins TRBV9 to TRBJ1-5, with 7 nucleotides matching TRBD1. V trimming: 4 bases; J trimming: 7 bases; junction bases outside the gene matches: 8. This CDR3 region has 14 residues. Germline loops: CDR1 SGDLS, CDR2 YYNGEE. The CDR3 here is CASSTQGLEQPQHF. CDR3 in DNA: TGTGCCAGCAGCACACAGGGGCTAGAACAGCCCCAGCATTTT.

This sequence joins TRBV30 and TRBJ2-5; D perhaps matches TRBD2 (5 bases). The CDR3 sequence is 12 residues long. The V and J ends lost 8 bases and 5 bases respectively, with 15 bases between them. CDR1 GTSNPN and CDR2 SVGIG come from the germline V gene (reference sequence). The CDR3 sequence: CARGELGETQYF. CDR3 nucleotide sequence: TGTGCCCGGGGAGAGCTAGGGGAGACCCAGTACTTC.

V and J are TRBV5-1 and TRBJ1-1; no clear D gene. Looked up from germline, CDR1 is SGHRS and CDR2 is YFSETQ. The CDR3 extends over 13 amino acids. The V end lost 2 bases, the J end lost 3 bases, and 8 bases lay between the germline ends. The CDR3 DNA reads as TGCGCCAGCAGCTTTACGACGGACACTGAAGCTTTCTTT. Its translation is CASSFTTDTEAFF.

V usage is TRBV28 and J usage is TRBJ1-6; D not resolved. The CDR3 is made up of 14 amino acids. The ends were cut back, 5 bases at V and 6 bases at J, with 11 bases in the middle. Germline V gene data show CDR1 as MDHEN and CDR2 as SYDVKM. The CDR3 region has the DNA TGTGCCAGCAGTCCTAGGGATTCTAATTCACCCCTCCACTTT. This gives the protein CASSPRDSNSPLHF. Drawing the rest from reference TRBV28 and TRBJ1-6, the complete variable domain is DVKVTQSSRYLVKRTGEKVFLECVQDMDHENMFWYRQDPGLGLRLIYFSYDVKMKEKGDIPEGYSVSREKKERFSLILESASTNQTSMYLCASSPRDSNSPLHFGNGTRLTVT.

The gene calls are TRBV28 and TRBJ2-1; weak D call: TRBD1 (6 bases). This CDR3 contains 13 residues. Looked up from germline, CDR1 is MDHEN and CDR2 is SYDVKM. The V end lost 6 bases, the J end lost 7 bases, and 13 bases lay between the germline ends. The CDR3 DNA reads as TGTGCCAGCAGAGGGGACAACGTTAATGAGCAGTTCTTC. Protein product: CASRGDNVNEQFF.

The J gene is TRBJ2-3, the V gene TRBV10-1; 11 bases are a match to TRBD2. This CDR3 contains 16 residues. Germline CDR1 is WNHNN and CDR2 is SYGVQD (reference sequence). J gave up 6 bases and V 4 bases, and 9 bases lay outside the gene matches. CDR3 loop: CASSVASGGLGDTQYF. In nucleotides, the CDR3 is TGCGCCAGCAGTGTGGCTAGCGGGGGGCTTGGTGATACGCAGTATTTT.

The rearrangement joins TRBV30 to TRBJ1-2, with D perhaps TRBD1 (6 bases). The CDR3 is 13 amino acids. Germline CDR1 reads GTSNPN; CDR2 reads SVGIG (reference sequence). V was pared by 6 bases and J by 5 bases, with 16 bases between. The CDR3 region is CACHYRQEYGYTF. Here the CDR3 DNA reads TGTGCCTGCCACTATAGACAGGAATATGGCTACACCTTC.

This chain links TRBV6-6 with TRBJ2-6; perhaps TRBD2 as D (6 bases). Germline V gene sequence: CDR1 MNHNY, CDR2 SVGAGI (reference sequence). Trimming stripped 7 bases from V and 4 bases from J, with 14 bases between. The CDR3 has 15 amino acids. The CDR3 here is CASTFTGRGANVLTF. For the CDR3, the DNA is TGTGCCAGCACTTTTACGGGGAGGGGGGCCAACGTCCTGACTTTC.

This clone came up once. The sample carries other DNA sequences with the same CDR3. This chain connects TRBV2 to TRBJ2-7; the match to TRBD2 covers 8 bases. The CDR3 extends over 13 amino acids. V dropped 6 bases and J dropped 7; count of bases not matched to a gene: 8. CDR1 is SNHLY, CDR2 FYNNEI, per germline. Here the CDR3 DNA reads TGTGCCAGCAGCGGGGGGGTACGAAGGGAGCAGTACTTC. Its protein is CASSGGVRREQYF. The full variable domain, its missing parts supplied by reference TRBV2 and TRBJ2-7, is EPEVTQTPSHQVTQMGQEVILRCVPISNHLYFYWYRQILGQKVEFLVSFYNNEISEKSEIFDDQFSVERPDGSNFTLKIRSTKLEDSAMYFCASSGGVRREQYFGPGTRLTVT.

The CDR3 sequence: CASRGGRAEAFF. CDR3 nucleotides: TGTGCCAGCAGGGGGGGAAGGGCTGAAGCTTTCTTT. The V and J genes are TRBV2 and TRBJ1-1, with D perhaps matching TRBD1 (5 bases). V was trimmed by 6 bases and J by 6 bases, leaving 11 bases between them. Germline CDR1 SNHLY, CDR2 FYNNEI. This CDR3 contains 12 residues.

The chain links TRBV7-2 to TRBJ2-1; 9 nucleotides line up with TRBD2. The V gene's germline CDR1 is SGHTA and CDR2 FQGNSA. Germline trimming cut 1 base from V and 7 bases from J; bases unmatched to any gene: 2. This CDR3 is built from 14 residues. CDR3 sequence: CASSLGLAENEQFF. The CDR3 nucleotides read TGTGCCAGCAGCTTAGGACTAGCGGAAAATGAGCAGTTCTTC. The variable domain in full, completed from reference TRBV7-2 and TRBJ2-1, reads GAGVSQSPSNKVTEKGKDVELRCDPISGHTALYWYRQSLGQGLEFLIYFQGNSAPDKSGLPSDRFSAERTGGSVSTLTIQRTQQEDSAVYLCASSLGLAENEQFFGPGTRLTVL.

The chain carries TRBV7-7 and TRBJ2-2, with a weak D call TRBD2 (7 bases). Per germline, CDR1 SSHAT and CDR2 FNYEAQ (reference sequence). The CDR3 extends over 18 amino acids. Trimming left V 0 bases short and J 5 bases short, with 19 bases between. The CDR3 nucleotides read TGTGCCAGCAGCTTAGCGTTTATAAAGGGGGGGACGACCGGGGAGCTGTTTTTT. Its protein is CASSLAFIKGGTTGELFF.

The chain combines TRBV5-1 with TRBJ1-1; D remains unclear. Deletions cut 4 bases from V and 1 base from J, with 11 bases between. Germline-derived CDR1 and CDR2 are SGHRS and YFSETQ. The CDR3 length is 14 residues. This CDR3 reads CASSTQPGNTEAFF. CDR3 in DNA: TGCGCCAGCAGCACCCAACCAGGGAACACTGAAGCTTTCTTT.

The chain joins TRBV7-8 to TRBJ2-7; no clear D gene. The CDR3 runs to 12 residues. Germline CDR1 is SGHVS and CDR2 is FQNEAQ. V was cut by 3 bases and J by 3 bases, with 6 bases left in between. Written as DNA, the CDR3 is TGTGCCAGCAGCTTTGAAGGCTACGAGCAGTACTTC. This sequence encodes CASSFEGYEQYF.

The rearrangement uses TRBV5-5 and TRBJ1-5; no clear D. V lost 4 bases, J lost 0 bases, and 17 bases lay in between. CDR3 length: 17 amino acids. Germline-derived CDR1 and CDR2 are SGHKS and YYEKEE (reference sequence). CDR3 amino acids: CASSLIPTGISNQPQHF. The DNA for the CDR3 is TGTGCCAGCAGCCTTATCCCGACGGGGATTAGCAATCAGCCCCAGCATTTT.

The CDR3 protein is CASSLGQGGEKLFF. The CDR3 DNA reads as TGTGCCAGCAGTTTAGGGCAGGGGGGAGAAAAACTGTTTTTT. This chain uses TRBV28 with TRBJ1-4; 7 positions match TRBD1. V was clipped by 2 bases and J by 8 bases; unmatched bases: 5. This CDR3 is 14 amino acids long. Germline-derived CDR1 and CDR2 are MDHEN and SYDVKM.

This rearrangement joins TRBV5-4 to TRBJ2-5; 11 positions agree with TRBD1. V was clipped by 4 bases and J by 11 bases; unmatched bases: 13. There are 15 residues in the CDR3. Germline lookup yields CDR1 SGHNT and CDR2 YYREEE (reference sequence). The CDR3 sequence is CASSQKGTGGGEQYF. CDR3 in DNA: TGTGCCAGCAGCCAAAAAGGGACAGGGGGTGGGGAGCAGTACTTC.